The 15 T cell receptor beta chains below were found in one sample sequenced in a study of shared clonotypes between healthy human individuals. Clones were read by immunoSEQ multiplex PCR, and TCRdb kept only the in-frame ones, dropping some. The sample lists roughly 660,000 clones, 90% occurring once. Sequenced input: memory CD8+ T cells from PBMCs. Indicated subset: CD45RO+ cells pooled with CCR7-negative TemRA cells. The receptor source for this set is a man between 18 and 35 years old in good health. Some clones in this sample may be carry-over from other donors' samples.

The chain recombines TRBV5-4 with TRBJ2-7; TRBD1 is a possible D gene (5 bases). Trimming stripped 0 bases from V and 4 bases from J, with 14 bases between. This CDR3 spans 15 amino acids. The germline CDR1 and CDR2 sequences are SGHNT and YYREEE (reference sequence). CDR3 sequence reads: CASSLAPGWGYEQYF. For the CDR3, the DNA is TGTGCCAGCAGCTTGGCTCCAGGGTGGGGTTACGAGCAGTACTTC. Full variable domain (remainder filled in from reference TRBV5-4 and TRBJ2-7): ETGVTQSPTHLIKTRGQQVTLRCSSQSGHNTVSWYQQALGQGPQFIFQYYREEENGRGNFPPRFSGLQFPNYSSELNVNALELDDSALYLCASSLAPGWGYEQYFGPGTRLTVT.

The genes are TRBV7-3 and TRBJ2-1, with D perhaps assigned TRBD1 or TRBD2 (5 bases each). Per germline, CDR1 SGHTA and CDR2 FQGTGA. Trimming took off 0 bases at V and 6 bases at J, with 15 bases between the two ends. CDR3 length: 16 residues. The CDR3 region has the DNA TGTGCCAGCAGCTTAACGGTGGGACCGACAATCAATGAGCAGTTCTTC. This codes for CASSLTVGPTINEQFF.

This clone has just one count. J is TRBJ2-7 and V is TRBV29-1; 9 bases are a match to TRBD1. J gave up 3 bases and V 5 bases, and 5 bases lay outside the gene matches. Per germline, CDR1 SQVTM and CDR2 ANQGSEA. The CDR3 spans 13 residues. The CDR3 coding sequence is TGCAGCGTTCCGGGACAGGGACACTACGAGCAGTACTTC. It codes for CSVPGQGHYEQYF.

The V call is TRBV7-2, the J call TRBJ2-5; 10 bases fit TRBD1. The J call is uncertain, as TRBJ2-7 better fits the DNA end. Germline-derived CDR1 and CDR2 are SGHTA and FQGNSA. The CDR3 consists of 16 residues. CDR3 DNA sequence: TGTGCCAGCAGCAGACACTCCGGGACAGGGGCCTACGAGCAGTACTTC. This sequence encodes CASSRHSGTGAYEQYF.

The chain has TRBV4-3 and TRBJ2-1; 10 nucleotides agree with TRBD2. CDR1 and CDR2 (germline): LGHNA, YSLEER. The CDR3 contains 16 residues. The junction had 5 bases not matched to a gene; V was cut back by 1 base and J by 5 bases. CDR3 protein: CASSQAPSGSHNEQFF. CDR3 DNA sequence: TGCGCCAGCAGCCAAGCCCCTAGCGGGAGCCACAATGAGCAGTTCTTC.

This clone came up once. The genes are TRBV4-2 and TRBJ1-5, with TRBD1 identical over 9 bases. Germline CDR1 LGHNA, CDR2 YNFKEQ. V lost 1 base to trimming and J lost 3 bases; unmatched junction nucleotides: 10. The CDR3 sequence is 18 residues long. The CDR3 loop reads CASSQAFRGQGLNQPQHF. For the CDR3, the DNA is TGTGCCAGCAGCCAAGCCTTTAGGGGACAGGGACTCAATCAGCCCCAGCATTTT.

The chain's CDR3 is CASSLRGENIQYF. CDR3 DNA sequence: TGTGCCAGCAGTTTACGGGGGGAAAACATTCAGTACTTC. The chain couples TRBV27 to TRBJ2-4; 7 bases are a match to TRBD2. Germline trimming cut 2 bases from V and 5 bases from J; bases unmatched to any gene: 0. Germline V gene lookup returns CDR1 MNHEY and CDR2 SMNVEV (reference sequence). This CDR3 region has 13 residues.

This CDR3 reads CASSLSAGGSLDTQYF. The CDR3 nucleotides are TGTGCCAGCAGTTTATCAGCGGGAGGGAGCCTAGATACGCAGTATTTT. The chain uses TRBV27 and TRBJ2-3, with TRBD2 matching over 10 bases. V was clipped by 0 bases and J by 5 bases; unmatched bases: 5. Germline V gives CDR1 MNHEY, CDR2 SMNVEV (reference sequence). CDR3 length: 16 residues.

The V call is TRBV14, the J call TRBJ1-2, with D tentatively TRBD1 (5 bases). Germline CDR1 and CDR2: SGHDN and FVKESK. V was trimmed by 4 bases and J by 4 bases, leaving 10 bases between them. The CDR3 has 13 amino acids. The CDR3: CASSRAGFYGYTF. The CDR3 region has the DNA TGTGCCAGCAGCCGAGCAGGGTTCTATGGCTACACCTTC.

J is TRBJ2-7 and V is TRBV27; D uncertain. CDR1 is MNHEY, CDR2 SMNVEV, per germline (reference sequence). The V gene lost 3 bases and the J gene lost 6 bases, with 21 bases spanning the gap. The CDR3 consists of 16 residues. The CDR3 nucleotides are TGTGCCAGCAGTTTTTTACTGGGTCGAGGACCTACCGAGCAGTACTTC. The encoded protein is CASSFLLGRGPTEQYF.

This clone was counted only a few times. The chain employs TRBV28 and TRBJ2-7; D could derive from TRBD1 or TRBD2 (6 bases each). CDR1 MDHEN and CDR2 SYDVKM come from the germline V gene. Trimming removed 3 bases from V and 5 bases from J, with 14 bases in between. This CDR3 is 14 amino acids long. Here the CDR3 reads CASSLGGQGHEQYF. The CDR3 DNA reads TGTGCCAGCAGTTTGGGGGGCCAGGGCCACGAGCAGTACTTC.

This chain connects TRBV7-9 to TRBJ2-7; no clear D gene. Germline V CDR1 and CDR2: SEHNR, FQNEAQ (reference sequence). The V end was cut by 5 bases, the J end by 0 bases, with 14 bases between. The CDR3 has 15 amino acids. This CDR3 reads CASSPQLDSSYEQYF. The CDR3 DNA is TGTGCCAGCAGCCCCCAATTGGATAGCTCCTACGAGCAGTACTTC.

V gene TRBV5-6 combines with J gene TRBJ2-5; 7 bases line up with TRBD1. V lost 5 bases and J lost 5; bases outside the gene matches: 6. The germline gives CDR1 SGHDT, CDR2 YYEEEE. The CDR3 consists of 13 residues. In DNA, the CDR3 is TGTGCCAGCAGGAGGACAGGTTACGAGACCCAGTACTTC. Its translation: CASRRTGYETQYF.

This clone appeared once. The gene calls are TRBV10-3 and TRBJ1-1; weak D call: TRBD1 (6 bases). The CDR3 consists of 14 residues. Trimming took off 0 bases at V and 8 bases at J, with 13 bases between the two ends. CDR1 and CDR2 (germline): ENHRY, SYGVKD. The CDR3 DNA reads as TGTGCCATCAGTGAGTCGAAGGGGGGCCGGGAAGCTTTCTTT. Its translation is CAISESKGGREAFF.

The chain couples TRBV6-5 to TRBJ2-5; TRBD2 agrees at 7 bases. J gave up 4 bases and V 8 bases, and 13 bases lay outside the gene matches. The CDR3 totals 15 residues. Germline CDR1 and CDR2: MNHEY and SVGAGI. Here the CDR3 DNA reads TGTGCCAGCGATACCCTGGGGGGGGTGGGAGAGACCCAGTACTTC. Encoded protein: CASDTLGGVGETQYF.